The rows below give T cell receptor beta chains drawn from one sample of a study of cytomegalovirus exposure and HLA in healthy donors. Here immunoSEQ multiplex PCR was the method, and the copy in TCRdb shows in-frame clones only, minus some. This table holds about 140,000 clones, roughly four fifths found once. Sequencing was carried out using PBMCs. The receptors come from a man aged 25-45 years in good health and CMV-seropositive. The CDR3 runs from the conserved cysteine through the conserved F or W. D genes are given only for firm matches. Clone size is given for some rows only: seen once, a few or many times, or a class if the clone is expanded.

v_call: TRBV5-4; d_call: TRBD1; clone_size: -; j_call: TRBJ1-1; cdr3_aa: CASSSRQGNTEAFF; cdr3_nt: TGTGCCAGCAGCTCCCGACAGGGAAACACTGAAGCTTTCTTT
v_call: TRBV4-1; d_call: TRBD1; clone_size: few; j_call: TRBJ1-1; cdr3_aa: CASSLLGQGHTEAFF; cdr3_nt: TGCGCCAGCAGCCTCTTGGGACAGGGCCACACTGAAGCTTTCTTT
v_call: TRBV6-5; d_call: TRBD1; clone_size: -; j_call: TRBJ1-1; cdr3_aa: CASNPPTGTGAFF; cdr3_nt: TGTGCCAGCAACCCACCGACAGGGACCGGAGCTTTCTTT
v_call: TRBV7-3; d_call: TRBD1; clone_size: -; j_call: TRBJ1-4; cdr3_aa: CASSLTRQGRANEKLFF; cdr3_nt: TGTGCCAGCAGCTTAACCCGACAGGGGAGGGCCAATGAAAAACTGTTTTTT
v_call: TRBV7-3; d_call: -; clone_size: once; j_call: TRBJ1-1; cdr3_aa: CASSLIEGAEAFF; cdr3_nt: TGTGCCAGCAGCTTAATCGAGGGGGCTGAAGCTTTCTTT
v_call: TRBV5-1; d_call: -; clone_size: -; j_call: TRBJ2-1; cdr3_aa: CASRIEGGEQFF; cdr3_nt: TGCGCCAGCAGGATCGAGGGCGGTGAGCAGTTCTTC
v_call: TRBV6-5; d_call: TRBD1; clone_size: -; j_call: TRBJ1-2; cdr3_aa: CASSSTGGPNYGYTF; cdr3_nt: TGTGCCAGCAGTTCGACAGGGGGTCCTAACTATGGCTACACCTTC
v_call: TRBV28; d_call: TRBD1; clone_size: -; j_call: TRBJ1-4; cdr3_aa: CASSSTGGFWEKLFF; cdr3_nt: TGTGCCAGCAGTTCCACAGGGGGCTTTTGGGAAAAACTGTTTTTT
v_call: TRBV7-7; d_call: TRBD2; clone_size: -; j_call: TRBJ2-5; cdr3_aa: CASSLIDSSGGAVETQYF; cdr3_nt: TGTGCTAGCAGCTTAATCGACTCTAGCGGGGGGGCCGTGGAGACCCAGTACTTC
v_call: TRBV28; d_call: TRBD1; clone_size: -; j_call: TRBJ1-1; cdr3_aa: CASRPTGVIGTEAFF; cdr3_nt: TGTGCCAGCAGACCTACAGGGGTGATCGGCACTGAAGCTTTCTTT
v_call: TRBV7-8; d_call: -; clone_size: -; j_call: TRBJ2-2; cdr3_aa: CASSRLTGELFF; cdr3_nt: TGTGCCAGCAGCCGACTCACCGGGGAGCTGTTTTTT
v_call: TRBV5-4; d_call: -; clone_size: -; j_call: TRBJ1-1; cdr3_aa: CASSLWSTPNTEAFF; cdr3_nt: TGTGCCAGCAGCTTGTGGTCCACACCCAACACTGAAGCTTTCTTT
v_call: TRBV5-1; d_call: TRBD1; clone_size: -; j_call: TRBJ1-4; cdr3_aa: CASSSLDRGNEKLFF; cdr3_nt: TGCGCCAGCAGCTCCCTAGACAGGGGAAATGAAAAACTGTTTTTT
v_call: TRBV2; d_call: TRBD1; clone_size: -; j_call: TRBJ2-2; cdr3_aa: CASSETGGANTGELFF; cdr3_nt: TGTGCCAGCAGTGAGACAGGGGGCGCGAACACCGGGGAGCTGTTTTTT
v_call: TRBV18; d_call: -; clone_size: once; j_call: TRBJ1-5; cdr3_aa: CASSPMRGQEPQHF; cdr3_nt: TGTGCCAGCTCACCCATGCGGGGCCAGGAGCCCCAGCATTTT
v_call: TRBV6-1; d_call: -; clone_size: -; j_call: TRBJ1-2; cdr3_aa: CASSEIGGGFYGYTF; cdr3_nt: TGTGCCAGCAGTGAGATTGGCGGAGGGTTCTATGGCTACACCTTC